A single sample is the source of the 29 T cell receptor beta chains below, sequenced in a study of T cells in Graves' hyperthyroidism and ophthalmopathy. RNA transcripts provided the source from which TCR beta CDR3 regions were amplified. The study used the HTBI primer set for a first-round RT-PCR of the TCR CDR3. TCRdb re-analysed the multiplex PCR reads in MiXCR, keeping a single row per CDR3 protein. The sample contains fewer than 800,000 distinct CDR3 sequences, approximately 16% of which appear only once. Sequencing used blood. These TCRs come from a man aged 18-30 years with Graves' hyperthyroidism.

V usage is TRBV20-1 and J usage is TRBJ1-1; 8 bases match TRBD1. The CDR3 loop spans 13 amino acids. Unmatched junction bases numbered 5, after V lost 5 bases and J lost 3 bases. The germline V gene has CDR1 DFQATT and CDR2 SNEGSKA (reference sequence). CDR3 bases: TGCAGTGCTCCTCTGACAGGGGACACTGAAGCTTTCTTT. Its translation is CSAPLTGDTEAFF.

The CDR3 here is CASSVEGTGGPDTQYF. In DNA, the CDR3 is TGTGCCAGCAGCGTAGAGGGTACAGGGGGCCCAGATACGCAGTATTTT. The rearrangement links TRBV9 to TRBJ2-3, with 9 bases lining up with TRBD1. Per the germline V gene, CDR1 is SGDLS and CDR2 is YYNGEE. V lost 0 bases and J lost 4; bases outside the gene matches: 6. This CDR3 spans 16 amino acids.

This clonotype was recorded at least ten times. This chain joins TRBV28 and TRBJ1-2; D might be TRBD1 (5 bases). There are 12 residues in the CDR3. Between the trimmed V and J ends, which lost 3 bases and 8 bases, there was a span of 10 bases. Germline V gives CDR1 MDHEN, CDR2 SYDVKM. CDR3 sequence (DNA): TGTGCCAGCAGTTTCGGGGGTATAGGCTACACCTTC. This codes for CASSFGGIGYTF.

This clonotype was recorded at least ten times. This CDR3 reads CASSERDRGQPQHF. The CDR3 nucleotides read TGTGCCAGCAGTGAACGGGACAGGGGACAGCCCCAGCATTTT. The J gene is TRBJ1-5, the V gene TRBV6-1; 10 bases match TRBD1. CDR3 size: 14 residues. V gave up 2 bases and J gave up 7 bases; unmatched junction bases: 2. Germline V gene sequence: CDR1 MNHNS, CDR2 SASEGT.

J is TRBJ2-4 and V is TRBV7-2, with 9 bases fitting TRBD2. This CDR3 comprises 18 residues. The ends lost 1 base at V and 2 bases at J; junction bases unmatched: 9. The germline CDR1 and CDR2 sequences are SGHTA and FQGNSA. Here the CDR3 reads CASSLGAAGGLTKNIQYF. In nucleotides, the CDR3 is TGTGCCAGCAGCTTAGGGGCGGCGGGAGGGTTGACCAAAAACATTCAGTACTTC.

This rearrangement joins TRBV19 to TRBJ1-2; the D is unclear. Per germline, CDR1 LNHDA and CDR2 SQIVND (reference sequence). The CDR3 loop spans 13 amino acids. Trimming removed 8 bases from V and 4 bases from J, with 14 bases in between. CDR3 protein: CASSSNALYGYTF. CDR3 DNA sequence: TGTGCCAGTTCCTCCAACGCACTCTATGGCTACACCTTC.

This clonotype has ten or more counts. The chain has TRBV20-1 and TRBJ2-3; TRBD2 aligns across 7 bases. The CDR3 runs 14 residues. V dropped 0 bases and J dropped 6; count of bases not matched to a gene: 6. The germline V gene encodes CDR1 DFQATT and CDR2 SNEGSKA (reference sequence). The CDR3 DNA reads as TGCAGTGCTAGAGACCGAGCGGGATGGGATACGCAGTATTTT. Translated, it gives CSARDRAGWDTQYF.

This clonotype was seen at least ten times. V is TRBV2 and J is TRBJ2-7, with 12 bases lining up with TRBD2. The CDR3 has 15 residues. CDR1 and CDR2 from the germline V gene are SNHLY and FYNNEI. The J segment lost 1 base and the V segment lost 7 bases, leaving 5 bases of the junction unmatched. CDR3 amino acids: CASMTLAGGSYEQYF. CDR3 nucleotide sequence: TGTGCCAGCATGACCCTAGCGGGAGGGTCCTACGAGCAGTACTTC.

Many counts were recorded for this clonotype. Germline is not matched at one junction end, which may reflect a read error. This chain uses TRBV12-3 or TRBV12-4 with TRBJ2-7, with 7 bases fitting TRBD1. The CDR3 totals 15 residues. The CDR3: CASSLQSQGSYEQYF. CDR3 DNA: TGTGCCAGTAGTTTACAGTCACAGGGGAGCTACGAGCAGTACTTC.

Notes on this clonotype: This may come from a read error, since a much larger clone is one base off. The chain has TRBV7-9 and TRBJ2-5, with 8 bases aligning to TRBD2. CDR3 length equals 15 residues. Germline V gene lookup returns CDR1 SEHNR and CDR2 FQNEAQ (reference sequence). With 3 bases clipped from V and 10 bases from J, the junction kept 13 bases outside the gene matches. The CDR3 bases are TGTGCCAGCAGCTTTATGCCGACTAGCGTGGGGATCCAGTACTTC. The encoded protein is CASSFMPTSVGIQYF.

This clonotype was counted many times. The J gene is TRBJ2-1, the V gene TRBV9; 10 nucleotides agree with TRBD2. J gave up 2 bases and V 3 bases, and 2 bases lay outside the gene matches. This CDR3 spans 15 amino acids. Per germline, CDR1 SGDLS and CDR2 YYNGEE. Here the CDR3 reads CASSDSGRTYNEQFF. In DNA, the CDR3 is TGTGCCAGCAGCGATAGCGGGAGGACCTACAATGAGCAGTTCTTC.

This clonotype showed up many times. This chain uses TRBV3-1 with TRBJ1-2; 7 bases are shared with TRBD1. CDR1 LGHDT and CDR2 YNNKEL come from the germline V gene (reference sequence). CDR3 size: 17 residues. Losses at the gene ends were 3 bases for V and 4 bases for J; bases not matched to a gene: 14. CDR3: CASSHPRGTHRIYGYTF. CDR3 coding DNA: TGTGCCAGCAGCCATCCCAGGGGGACGCATCGGATCTATGGCTACACCTTC.

This clonotype showed up just a few times. This chain connects TRBV6-2 or TRBV6-3 to TRBJ2-2, with D possibly TRBD2 on 5 matching bases. CDR3 length equals 17 residues. Looked up from germline, CDR1 is MNHEY and CDR2 is SVGEGT. V lost 4 bases and J 4 bases, leaving 19 bases between the germline ends. The CDR3 spells CASSLRAHHKPTGELFF. The CDR3 nucleotides are TGTGCCAGCAGTTTGCGGGCCCACCATAAGCCCACCGGGGAGCTGTTTTTT.

This clonotype was observed a few times. This chain joins TRBV7-9 and TRBJ2-7; 7 bases agree with TRBD1. The CDR3 runs 14 residues. Looked up from germline, CDR1 is SEHNR and CDR2 is FQNEAQ (reference sequence). Trimming cost V 4 bases and J 0 bases; bases outside gene matches: 3. The CDR3, as DNA: TGTGCCAGCAGCTGGGGGACAGTCTCCTACGAGCAGTACTTC. It specifies CASSWGTVSYEQYF.

The V and J genes are TRBV9 and TRBJ2-7; D is undetermined. V dropped 2 bases and J dropped 6 bases, with 21 bases sitting between them. The CDR3 totals 16 residues. Germline lookup yields CDR1 SGDLS and CDR2 YYNGEE. CDR3 sequence reads: CASSVGSTLGFGEQYF. DNA of the CDR3: TGTGCCAGCAGCGTTGGCTCCACCCTCGGTTTCGGCGAGCAGTACTTC.

This chain uses TRBV19 with TRBJ2-7, with 7 bases lining up with TRBD2. After removal of 4 bases from V and 3 bases from J, the junction contained 9 bases not matched to a gene. The CDR3 consists of 15 residues. Germline-derived CDR1 and CDR2 are LNHDA and SQIVND (reference sequence). The CDR3 loop reads CASSKPLALGYEQYF. Written as DNA, the CDR3 is TGTGCCAGTAGTAAGCCACTAGCGCTCGGCTACGAGCAGTACTTC.

This chain links TRBV7-9 with TRBJ2-3; perhaps TRBD1 as D (6 bases). Germline V gene sequence: CDR1 SEHNR, CDR2 FQNEAQ (reference sequence). The CDR3 loop spans 16 amino acids. Trimming left V 4 bases short and J 0 bases short, with 14 bases between. CDR3 in amino acids: CASSSPRGLSTDTQYF. CDR3 DNA: TGTGCCAGCAGCTCCCCCAGGGGCCTGAGCACAGATACGCAGTATTTT.

This clonotype was found many times. V gene TRBV7-8 combines with J gene TRBJ2-7; 12 positions agree with TRBD1. CDR1 and CDR2 from the germline V gene are SGHVS and FQNEAQ. After removal of 6 bases from V and 5 bases from J, the junction contained 8 bases not matched to a gene. This CDR3 contains 15 residues. The CDR3 region has the DNA TGTGCCAGCAGACTGTACGGGACAGGGGGCGACGAGCAGTACTTC. This gives the protein CASRLYGTGGDEQYF.

A remark on this clonotype: An end of the junction differs from the germline gene, which may be a read error. This chain uses TRBV6-1 with TRBJ2-7, with TRBD1 matching over 9 bases. The CDR3 has 15 residues. Germline assignment: CDR1 MNHNS and CDR2 SASEGT. The CDR3 reads CASSPGGQGLDELYF. The CDR3 bases are TGTGCCAGCAGTCCTGGGGGACAGGGATTGGACGAGCTGTACTTC.

The CDR3 coding sequence is TGCAGTGCTAGTGAGGACAGCTACGAGCAGTACTTC. Its protein is CSASEDSYEQYF. V gene TRBV20-1 combines with J gene TRBJ2-7, with TRBD1 as a possible D gene (6 bases). Germline lookup yields CDR1 DFQATT and CDR2 SNEGSKA (reference sequence). Between the trimmed V and J ends, which lost 3 bases and 3 bases, there was a span of 9 bases. The CDR3 loop spans 12 amino acids.

This clonotype appeared a few times. The genes are TRBV7-9 and TRBJ2-3, with 7 bases lining up with TRBD2. V was clipped by 6 bases and J by 6 bases; unmatched bases: 12. Germline loops: CDR1 SEHNR, CDR2 FQNEAQ (reference sequence). The CDR3 is 15 amino acids. For the CDR3, the DNA is TGTGCCAGCAGTGATCACCTAGCGGAGGGGGATACGCAGTATTTT. It yields the protein CASSDHLAEGDTQYF. Based on the CDR3 plus reference TRBV7-9 and TRBJ2-3, the full variable domain is DTGVSQNPRHKITKRGQNVTFRCDPISEHNRLYWYRQTLGQGPEFLTYFQNEAQLEKSRLLSDRFSAERPKGSFSTLEIQRTEQGDSAMYLCASSDHLAEGDTQYFGPGTRLTVL.

The CDR3 reads CASSPEGHTQYF. In DNA, the CDR3 is TGTGCCAGCAGCCCCGAGGGGCATACGCAGTATTTT. This chain joins TRBV3-1 and TRBJ2-3; D tentatively reads TRBD1 or TRBD2 (5 bases each). V lost 4 bases and J 7 bases, leaving 9 bases between the germline ends. The CDR3 is 12 residues long. In germline, CDR1 is LGHDT, CDR2 YNNKEL (reference sequence).

This clonotype was picked up a small number of times. Just one base apart from a much larger clone, this may be a read error. The genes are TRBV2 and TRBJ2-3; D possibly corresponds to TRBD1 (7 bases). Germline lookup yields CDR1 SNHLY and CDR2 FYNNEI. CDR3 length: 15 residues. V was pared by 4 bases and J by 4 bases, with 15 bases between. As DNA, the CDR3 is TGTGCCAGCAGTGCGGAGGGGGCGCGCGCAGATACGCAGTATTTT. This sequence encodes CASSAEGARADTQYF.

This clonotype came up many times. The V and J genes are TRBV11-2 and TRBJ2-5; D is perhaps TRBD2 (7 bases). The V end lost 4 bases, the J end lost 0 bases, and 15 bases lay between the germline ends. Germline V gene lookup returns CDR1 SGHAT and CDR2 FQNNGV. There are 16 residues in the CDR3. CDR3 nucleotide sequence: TGTGCCAGCAGCTCAGGGGACTACCTAAACCAAGAGACCCAGTACTTC. Translating gives CASSSGDYLNQETQYF.

This rearrangement joins TRBV6-1 to TRBJ1-1, with TRBD1 identical over 8 bases. Looked up from germline, CDR1 is MNHNS and CDR2 is SASEGT. The CDR3 is 14 amino acids. Trimming cost V 6 bases and J 3 bases; bases outside gene matches: 6. The CDR3: CASRKQGVDTEAFF. In DNA form, the CDR3 reads TGTGCCAGCAGGAAACAGGGGGTCGACACTGAAGCTTTCTTT.

In its sample, this clonotype was seen many times. The rearrangement joins TRBV20-1 to TRBJ2-1; 8 nucleotides line up with TRBD2. There are 11 residues in the CDR3. Looked up from germline, CDR1 is DFQATT and CDR2 is SNEGSKA (reference sequence). After removal of 6 bases from V and 9 bases from J, the junction contained 4 bases not matched to a gene. The CDR3 DNA reads TGCAGTGCGGCGGGGGGAACTGAGCAGTTCTTC. It yields the protein CSAAGGTEQFF.

The table lists this clonotype with many counts. The rearrangement uses TRBV2 and TRBJ2-7; possibly TRBD1 for D (5 bases). Deletions cut 6 bases from V and 7 bases from J, with 10 bases between. Germline CDR1 is SNHLY and CDR2 is FYNNEI. The CDR3 spans 11 residues. Here the CDR3 reads CASRGVGEQYF. DNA of the CDR3: TGTGCCAGCAGAGGGGTTGGGGAGCAGTACTTC.

Many counts were recorded for this clonotype. The chain carries TRBV3-1 and TRBJ1-5; D is uncertain. The V gene lost 1 base and the J gene lost 5 bases, with 6 bases spanning the gap. The CDR3 contains 13 residues. The germline gives CDR1 LGHDT, CDR2 YNNKEL (reference sequence). The CDR3 bases are TGTGCCAGCAGCCAAGGACGCGATCAGCCCCAGCATTTT. Its translation is CASSQGRDQPQHF.

In its sample, this clonotype was seen many times. V is TRBV20-1 and J is TRBJ2-7, with 10 bases aligning to TRBD1. The CDR3 runs 16 residues. The germline CDR1 and CDR2 sequences are DFQATT and SNEGSKA (reference sequence). V shed 6 bases and J 0 bases; nucleotides not matched to a gene: 11. CDR3 in amino acids: CSAPLTGGAPSYEQYF. CDR3 in DNA: TGCAGTGCACCATTGACAGGGGGCGCTCCCTCCTACGAGCAGTACTTC.